These 17 T cell receptor beta chains were sequenced from one sample in a study of T cells in Graves' hyperthyroidism and ophthalmopathy (dated by TCRdb to the late 2010s). Library construction relied on multiplex PCR. The instrument was an Illumina HiSeq 2000. TCR beta CDR3 regions were amplified from RNA transcripts. The first round of RT-PCR for the TCR CDR3 was performed with the HTBI primer set and the Qiagen OneStep RT-PCR kit. Starting from the raw public reads, TCRdb applied fastp trimming at Q25, assembled clones with MiXCR and retained in-frame beta chains. All rows with the same CDR3 protein become a single entry with the most common DNA and genes. For this sample the table gives around 620,000 distinct CDR3 sequences, of which 35% to 55% were detected only once. The ten most abundant clones make up roughly 19% of the sample. Material: peripheral blood or thyroid tissue (not recorded which). Receptors originate from an adult woman with Graves' disease, either hyperthyroidism or ophthalmopathy (not recorded which).

V is TRBV19 and J is TRBJ1-6; a possible D gene is TRBD1 (6 bases). V was cut by 3 bases and J by 10 bases, with 19 bases left in between. Germline-derived CDR1 and CDR2 are LNHDA and SQIVND (reference sequence). There are 16 residues in the CDR3. CDR3 protein: CASSMLRGASGSPLHF. In nucleotides, the CDR3 is TGTGCCAGTAGTATGTTGCGGGGGGCCTCCGGGTCACCCCTCCACTTT.

This clonotype occurred many times. V and J are TRBV3-1 and TRBJ2-7; 7 bases line up with TRBD2. The CDR3 length is 15 residues. Germline CDR1 reads LGHDT; CDR2 reads YNNKEL (reference sequence). V gave up 4 bases and J gave up 5 bases; unmatched junction bases: 11. DNA for the CDR3: TGTGCCAGCAGCCTCCCCGGACTAGGGGCGCACGAGCAGTACTTC. Amino acids: CASSLPGLGAHEQYF.

In regard to this clonotype: The conserved closing phenylalanine or tryptophan is absent in this CDR3, likely reflecting a read error. No DNA is shown, since the ends of the CDR3 on it are uncertain; the CDR3 is the one TCRdb lists. The chain combines TRBV19 with TRBJ1-3; the table's D call, TRBD1, was not checked against the DNA. The CDR3 spans 11 amino acids, including both terminal residues. The germline V gene encodes CDR1 LNHDA and CDR2 SQIVND (reference sequence). CDR3 loop: CASTDRGLPNT.

The gene calls are TRBV20-1 and TRBJ2-2; 7 bases agree with TRBD2. The CDR3 extends over 15 amino acids. V shed 1 base and J 5 bases; nucleotides not matched to a gene: 7. CDR1 DFQATT and CDR2 SNEGSKA come from the germline V gene (reference sequence). The CDR3 DNA reads as TGCAGTGCTAGAGCGGCGGGAGTACGGACCGGGGAGCTGTTTTTT. Protein sequence: CSARAAGVRTGELFF.

Of note for this clonotype: The conserved phenylalanine or tryptophan is not found at the CDR3 terminus, so this likely reflects a read error. It is unclear where the CDR3 begins or ends on the DNA, so no DNA is shown, and the CDR3 is as TCRdb lists it. The chain employs TRBV5-1 and TRBJ1-6. The germline CDR1 and CDR2 sequences are SGHRS and YFSETQ. Both ends counted, the CDR3 spans 10 residues. CDR3 residues: CASSLAQTHY.

This clonotype was counted a few times. The chain combines TRBV24-1 with TRBJ2-7; 8 bases agree with TRBD1. This CDR3 spans 15 amino acids. With 11 bases clipped from V and 0 bases from J, the junction kept 11 bases outside the gene matches. Germline CDR1 is KGHDR and CDR2 is SFDVKD. CDR3 DNA: TGTGCCAGCAGCTTCGGACAGGGAGCCTCCTACGAGCAGTACTTC. It encodes CASSFGQGASYEQYF.

The V and J genes are TRBV2 and TRBJ2-1; 7 nucleotides line up with TRBD2. The CDR3 covers 13 residues. The ends lost 6 bases at V and 10 bases at J; junction bases unmatched: 9. Germline V gives CDR1 SNHLY, CDR2 FYNNEI. The DNA for the CDR3 is TGTGCCAGCAGGGGGAGGGGTGCCGGCGAGCAGTTCTTC. It encodes CASRGRGAGEQFF.

The chain combines TRBV28 with TRBJ1-5; D unclear. V shed 3 bases and J shed 0 bases, with 9 bases lying between them. This CDR3 is 15 amino acids long. Germline V gene data show CDR1 as MDHEN and CDR2 as SYDVKM. The CDR3 bases are TGTGCCAGCAGTTTCCCAGGCTATAGCAATCAGCCCCAGCATTTT. Residues: CASSFPGYSNQPQHF.

This sequence joins TRBV10-3 and TRBJ2-4; maybe TRBD2 (5 bases). With 6 bases removed from V and 8 bases from J, the gap between germline ends came to 11 bases. Looked up from germline, CDR1 is ENHRY and CDR2 is SYGVKD. There are 12 residues in the CDR3. This chain's CDR3 is CAISGGGDIQYF. CDR3 bases: TGTGCCATCAGCGGAGGTGGAGACATTCAGTACTTC.

The chain combines TRBV10-3 with TRBJ1-2; TRBD1 matches at 12 bases. This CDR3 region has 13 residues. CDR1 is ENHRY and CDR2 is SYGVKD in the germline V gene. J lost 12 bases, V lost 6 bases, and 8 bases had no gene match. The CDR3 DNA sequence: TGTGCCATCAGGCCGGGACAGGGGGCTGGAAACACCTTC. Protein sequence: CAIRPGQGAGNTF.

This clonotype has just a few counts. V is TRBV7-9 and J is TRBJ1-1; no clear D. CDR3 size: 15 residues. Between the trimmed V and J ends, which lost 2 bases and 0 bases, there was a span of 10 bases. Germline CDR1 is SEHNR and CDR2 is FQNEAQ (reference sequence). This chain's CDR3 is CASSLHFTMNTEAFF. DNA of the CDR3: TGTGCCAGCAGCTTACACTTTACTATGAACACTGAAGCTTTCTTT.

The V gene is TRBV7-9, the J gene TRBJ1-2; 7 positions agree with TRBD1. The CDR3 extends over 18 amino acids. The V and J ends lost 1 base and 4 bases, in that order; junction bases with no gene match: 15. Germline CDR1 reads SEHNR; CDR2 reads FQNEAQ (reference sequence). The CDR3 protein is CASSLVGDRADRGYGYTF. In DNA form, the CDR3 reads TGTGCCAGCAGCTTAGTGGGTGACAGGGCCGATCGGGGCTATGGCTACACCTTC.

The chain uses TRBV30 and TRBJ1-5; 7 bases align to TRBD1. V lost 0 bases to trimming and J lost 7 bases; unmatched junction nucleotides: 12. Germline CDR1 GTSNPN, CDR2 SVGIG (reference sequence). CDR3 length equals 16 residues. CDR3 in amino acids: CAWSVDGAGGFQPQHF. CDR3 bases: TGTGCCTGGAGTGTAGACGGGGCAGGGGGATTCCAGCCCCAGCATTTT. Full variable domain (rest looked up from reference TRBV30 and TRBJ1-5): SQTIHQWPATLVQPVGSPLSLECTVEGTSNPNLYWYRQAAGRGLQLLFYSVGIGQISSEVPQNLSASRPQDRQFILSSKKLLLSDSGFYLCAWSVDGAGGFQPQHFGDGTRLSIL.

Note on this clonotype: Being one base from a much bigger clone, this may be a read error. The chain has TRBV7-4 and TRBJ2-2; perhaps TRBD2 as D (5 bases). This CDR3 region has 13 residues. Germline loops: CDR1 SGHVT, CDR2 SQSDAQ. The CDR3 bases are TGTGCCAGCAGCCCTCAGAACACCGGGGAGCCGTTTTTT. Its protein product is CASSPQNTGEPFF.

The gene calls are TRBV11-2 and TRBJ1-5, with 8 bases aligning to TRBD1. Unmatched junction bases numbered 18, after V lost 5 bases and J lost 6 bases. Per germline, CDR1 SGHAT and CDR2 FQNNGV. The CDR3 length is 18 residues. The CDR3 DNA reads TGTGCCAGCAGCCCCTGGACAGGGACGGGGGGTAGGAGTCAGCCCCAGCATTTT. Protein: CASSPWTGTGGRSQPQHF.

This chain joins TRBV20-1 and TRBJ2-3; no reliable D call. The better agreement between TRBJ1-5 and the DNA end casts doubt on the J call. Germline V gene lookup returns CDR1 DFQATT and CDR2 SNEGSKA (reference sequence). CDR3 size: 13 residues. For the CDR3, the DNA is TGCAGTGCAACGGGAGGCACCACAGATACGCAGCATTTT. Protein product: CSATGGTTDTQHF.

This clonotype was seen ten or more times. The chain combines TRBV7-3 with TRBJ1-1, with TRBD1 as a possible D gene (5 bases). Germline assignment: CDR1 SGHTA and CDR2 FQGTGA. The CDR3 loop spans 14 amino acids. V was trimmed by 2 bases and J by 5 bases, leaving 12 bases between them. CDR3 nucleotide sequence: TGTGCCAGCAGCTTATCGGGGCTCGTTACTGAAGCTTTCTTT. This translates into CASSLSGLVTEAFF.